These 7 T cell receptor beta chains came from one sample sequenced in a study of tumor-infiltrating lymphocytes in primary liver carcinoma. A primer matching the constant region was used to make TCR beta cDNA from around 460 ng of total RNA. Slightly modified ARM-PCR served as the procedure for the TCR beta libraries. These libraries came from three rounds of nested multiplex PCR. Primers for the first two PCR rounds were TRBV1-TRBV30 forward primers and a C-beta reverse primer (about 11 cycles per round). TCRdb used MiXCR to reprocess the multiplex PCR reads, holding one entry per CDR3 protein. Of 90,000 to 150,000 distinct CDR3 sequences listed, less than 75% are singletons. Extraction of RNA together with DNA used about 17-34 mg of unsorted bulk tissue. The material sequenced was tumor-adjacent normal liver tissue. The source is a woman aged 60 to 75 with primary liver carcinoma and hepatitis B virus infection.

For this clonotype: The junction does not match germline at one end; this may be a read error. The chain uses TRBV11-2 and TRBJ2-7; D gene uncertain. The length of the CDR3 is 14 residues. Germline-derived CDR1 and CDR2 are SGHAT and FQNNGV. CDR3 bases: TGTGCCAGCAGCTTCTCCCCAGGATCCTACGAGCAGTATTTC. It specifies CASSFSPGSYEQYF.

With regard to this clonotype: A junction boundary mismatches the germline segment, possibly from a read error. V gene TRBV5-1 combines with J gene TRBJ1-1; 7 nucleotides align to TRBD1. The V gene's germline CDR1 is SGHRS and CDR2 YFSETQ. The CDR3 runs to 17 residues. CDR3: CASSSPGQRIRNTEAFF. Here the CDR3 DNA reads TGCGCTAGCAGCTCCCCGGGACAGCGGATCAGGAACACTGAAGCTTTCTTT.

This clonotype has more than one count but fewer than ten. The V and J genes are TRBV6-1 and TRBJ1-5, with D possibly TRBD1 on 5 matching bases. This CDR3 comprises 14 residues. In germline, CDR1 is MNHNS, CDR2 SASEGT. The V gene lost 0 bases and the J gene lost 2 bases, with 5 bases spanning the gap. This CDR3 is CASSEAGGNQPQHF. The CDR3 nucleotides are TGTGCCAGCAGTGAAGCGGGGGGCAATCAGCCCCAGCATTTT.

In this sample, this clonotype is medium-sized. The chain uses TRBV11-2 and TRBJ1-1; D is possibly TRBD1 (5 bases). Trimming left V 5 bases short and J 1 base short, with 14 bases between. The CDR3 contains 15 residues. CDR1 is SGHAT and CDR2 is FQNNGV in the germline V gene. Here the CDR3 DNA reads TGTGCCAGCAGCAAACGGGCTACAGGGAACACTGAAGCTTTCTTT. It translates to CASSKRATGNTEAFF.

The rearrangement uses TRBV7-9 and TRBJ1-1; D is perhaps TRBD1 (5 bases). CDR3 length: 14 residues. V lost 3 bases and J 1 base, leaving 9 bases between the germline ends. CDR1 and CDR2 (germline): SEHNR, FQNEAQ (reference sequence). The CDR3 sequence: CASSFGQGNTEAFF. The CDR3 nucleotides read TGTGCCAGCAGCTTCGGGCAGGGGAACACTGAAGCTTTCTTT.

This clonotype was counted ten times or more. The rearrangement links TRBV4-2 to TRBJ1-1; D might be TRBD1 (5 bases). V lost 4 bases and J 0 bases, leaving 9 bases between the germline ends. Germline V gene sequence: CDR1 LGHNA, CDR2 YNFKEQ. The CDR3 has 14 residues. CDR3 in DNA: TGTGCCAGCAGCCTTAGACAGTTGAACACTGAAGCTTTCTTT. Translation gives CASSLRQLNTEAFF.

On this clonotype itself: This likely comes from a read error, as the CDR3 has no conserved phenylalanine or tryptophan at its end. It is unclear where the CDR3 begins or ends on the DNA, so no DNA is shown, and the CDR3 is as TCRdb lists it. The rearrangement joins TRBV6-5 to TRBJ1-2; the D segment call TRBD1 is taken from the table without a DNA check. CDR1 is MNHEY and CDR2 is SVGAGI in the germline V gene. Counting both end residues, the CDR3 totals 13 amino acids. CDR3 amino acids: CASSYGGGDGYAI.